A single sample gave rise to the 29 T cell receptor beta chains below, sequenced in a study of T cell responses to AZD1222 COVID-19 vaccine. Data came from immunoSEQ multiplex PCR; TCRdb stores just in-frame clones and leaves some out. The sample holds some 92,000 clones, roughly 90% seen once. The sequenced sample was peripheral blood, obtained on day 0 of AZD1222 vaccination. The receptor source for this set is an adult in good health.

About this clone itself: This sample includes further DNA sequences coding for the same CDR3. The gene calls are TRBV6-5 and TRBJ1-1; D is unclear. The V and J ends lost 4 bases and 0 bases respectively, with 6 bases between them. Germline V gene sequence: CDR1 MNHEY, CDR2 SVGAGI. This CDR3 region has 13 residues. The CDR3 nucleotides are TGTGCCAGCAGTTCGGGGTTGAACACTGAAGCTTTCTTT. Encoded protein: CASSSGLNTEAFF.

The CDR3 spells CASSTRLAGGLNEQFF. For the CDR3, the DNA is TGTGCCAGCAGCACCCGACTAGCGGGAGGGCTCAATGAGCAGTTCTTC. The chain links TRBV21-1 to TRBJ2-1; no DNA check was done on the table's D call, TRBD2. TRBV21-1 is a pseudogene locus. This CDR3 has 16 residues.

This chain's CDR3 is CASSFGTANQPQHF. The CDR3, as DNA: TGCGCCAGCAGCTTTGGGACAGCCAATCAGCCCCAGCATTTT. The rearrangement links TRBV5-1 to TRBJ1-5; 7 positions agree with TRBD1. The CDR3 loop spans 14 amino acids. The germline V gene encodes CDR1 SGHRS and CDR2 YFSETQ. V was pared by 2 bases and J by 3 bases, with 2 bases of the junction left unmatched. Full variable domain (rest looked up from reference TRBV5-1 and TRBJ1-5): KAGVTQTPRYLIKTRGQQVTLSCSPISGHRSVSWYQQTPGQGLQFLFEYFSETQRNKGNFPGRFSGRQFSNSRSEMNVSTLELGDSALYLCASSFGTANQPQHFGDGTRLSIL.

The CDR3 protein is CASSIGRREKLFF. The CDR3 bases are TGTGCCAGTAGTATTGGGCGTCGTGAAAAACTGTTTTTT. J is TRBJ1-4 and V is TRBV19; D unresolved. The germline V gene has CDR1 LNHDA and CDR2 SQIVND (reference sequence). Trimming removed 3 bases at V and 7 bases at J, with 9 bases between. This CDR3 region has 13 residues.

The genes are TRBV10-2 and TRBJ1-2; perhaps TRBD1 as D (5 bases). Trimming cost V 2 bases and J 0 bases, with 7 bases left between them. Per the germline V gene, CDR1 is WSHSY and CDR2 is SAAADI. CDR3 length: 14 amino acids. The CDR3 coding sequence is TGCGCCAGCAGTGAGACAGGACCTAACTATGGCTACACCTTC. Translated, it gives CASSETGPNYGYTF.

The sample holds one count of this clone. The chain employs TRBV11-2 and TRBJ2-7; 9 bases are a match to TRBD1. CDR1 and CDR2 from the germline V gene are SGHAT and FQNNGV. V trimming: 4 bases; J trimming: 5 bases; junction bases outside the gene matches: 9. The CDR3 totals 15 residues. CDR3 DNA sequence: TGTGCCAGCAGCTGGATATACAGGGGGCGCGACGAGCAGTACTTC. Residues: CASSWIYRGRDEQYF.

The rearrangement joins TRBV6-5 to TRBJ1-2, with D uncertain. Germline CDR1 is MNHEY and CDR2 is SVGAGI. V lost 6 bases and J lost 2, with 13 bases in between. The CDR3 is 14 residues long. This chain's CDR3 is CASSEYGFNYGYTF. The CDR3 nucleotides are TGTGCCAGCAGCGAGTACGGTTTCAACTATGGCTACACCTTC.

This chain links TRBV19 with TRBJ1-1; TRBD1 is a possible D gene (5 bases). The CDR3 has 13 residues. Germline V gives CDR1 LNHDA, CDR2 SQIVND (reference sequence). The V and J ends lost 3 bases and 6 bases respectively, with 11 bases between them. The CDR3 sequence: CASSIRGMAEAFF. DNA of the CDR3: TGTGCCAGTAGTATTCGGGGGATGGCTGAAGCTTTCTTT.

This clone was recorded a few times. This chain connects TRBV4-1 to TRBJ2-5, with 7 nucleotides matching TRBD1. Germline lookup yields CDR1 MGHRA and CDR2 YSYEKL. With 3 bases clipped from V and 2 bases from J, the junction kept 6 bases outside the gene matches. The CDR3 has 15 amino acids. The CDR3 region is CASSQDDRVQETQYF. As DNA, the CDR3 is TGCGCCAGCAGCCAGGACGACAGGGTTCAAGAGACCCAGTACTTC.

The gene calls are TRBV18 and TRBJ1-1; D perhaps matches TRBD1 (5 bases). Germline V gene sequence: CDR1 KGHSH, CDR2 LQKENI. V lost 4 bases and J 3 bases, leaving 15 bases between the germline ends. The CDR3 spans 15 residues. CDR3 coding DNA: TGTGCCAGCTCACTGTACGGGACGAGGGACACTGAAGCTTTCTTT. Translated, it gives CASSLYGTRDTEAFF. The entire variable domain, with the rest obtained from reference TRBV18 and TRBJ1-1, is as follows: NAGVMQNPRHLVRRRGQEARLRCSPMKGHSHVYWYRQLPEEGLKFMVYLQKENIIDESGMPKERFSAEFPKEGPSILRIQQVVRGDSAAYFCASSLYGTRDTEAFFGQGTRLTVV.

The V and J genes are TRBV15 and TRBJ1-5, with a weak D call TRBD1 (6 bases). Trimming left V 2 bases short and J 0 bases short, with 11 bases between. CDR3 length equals 16 residues. Per the germline V gene, CDR1 is LNHNV and CDR2 is YYDKDF (reference sequence). The CDR3 spells CATSRRRDTSNQPQHF. The CDR3 DNA follows: TGTGCCACCAGCAGACGCCGGGACACTAGCAATCAGCCCCAGCATTTT.

The chain is built from TRBV5-1 and TRBJ2-3, with TRBD2 identical over 10 bases. The junction had 3 bases not matched to a gene; V was cut back by 2 bases and J by 9 bases. Germline V lookup: CDR1 SGHRS, CDR2 YFSETQ. This CDR3 contains 13 residues. The CDR3, as DNA: TGCGCCAGCAGCTTCCTAGCGGGAGAAACGCAGTATTTT. Its translation is CASSFLAGETQYF.

The V call is TRBV28, the J call TRBJ2-1, with 9 bases identical to TRBD2. V shed 2 bases and J 10 bases; nucleotides not matched to a gene: 6. In germline, CDR1 is MDHEN, CDR2 SYDVKM. There are 14 residues in the CDR3. In DNA, the CDR3 is TGTGCCAGCAGTTTAACTAGCGGGTGGGGAGAGCAGTTCTTC. It encodes CASSLTSGWGEQFF.

The rearrangement joins TRBV20-1 to TRBJ2-1; D ambiguous. The CDR3 is 11 amino acids. CDR1 is DFQATT and CDR2 is SNEGSKA in the germline V gene (reference sequence). V lost 5 bases, J lost 7 bases, and 9 bases lay in between. The CDR3: CSAFIRNEQFF. Here the CDR3 DNA reads TGCAGTGCTTTTATTAGGAATGAGCAGTTCTTC.

This clone was recorded a few times. The V call is TRBV24-1, the J call TRBJ2-2, with 8 positions matching TRBD1. Germline values: CDR1 KGHDR, CDR2 SFDVKD. V lost 4 bases and J lost 3; bases outside the gene matches: 0. This CDR3 is built from 14 residues. The CDR3: CATSEGQDTGELFF. DNA for the CDR3: TGTGCCACCAGTGAGGGACAGGACACCGGGGAGCTGTTTTTT.

The chain joins TRBV6-5 to TRBJ2-5; a possible D gene is TRBD1 (5 bases). The V gene lost 6 bases and the J gene lost 2 bases, with 16 bases spanning the gap. Germline V gene sequence: CDR1 MNHEY, CDR2 SVGAGI. The CDR3 length is 15 residues. CDR3 coding DNA: TGTGCCAGCAGACCATCGTTTACAGGACAAGAGACCCAGTACTTC. This translates into CASRPSFTGQETQYF.

The rearrangement joins TRBV28 to TRBJ1-2; D not certain. Trimming removed 7 bases at V and 5 bases at J, with 11 bases between. The CDR3 runs 12 residues. CDR1 MDHEN and CDR2 SYDVKM come from the germline V gene. For the CDR3, the DNA is TGTGCCAGCACCCAAGGGTTATATGGCTACACCTTC. Its translation is CASTQGLYGYTF.

The chain combines TRBV10-3 with TRBJ2-7; TRBD1 matches at 9 bases. Germline CDR1 ENHRY, CDR2 SYGVKD. V lost 3 bases, J lost 3 bases, and 3 bases stayed unmatched. This CDR3 is built from 14 residues. The CDR3 loop reads CAISETGGFYEQYF. CDR3 sequence (DNA): TGTGCCATCAGTGAAACAGGGGGCTTCTACGAGCAGTACTTC.

This clone was seen repeatedly, ten times or more. The rearrangement joins TRBV9 to TRBJ1-5; possible D gene TRBD1, 6 bases. Per germline, CDR1 SGDLS and CDR2 YYNGEE. V lost 0 bases to trimming and J lost 4 bases, with 11 bases between them. The CDR3 extends over 15 amino acids. The CDR3 bases are TGTGCCAGCAGCGTAGATGTGGGGGCGAATCAGCCCCAGCATTTT. It translates to CASSVDVGANQPQHF. Full variable domain (outside the CDR3, taken from reference TRBV9 and TRBJ1-5): DSGVTQTPKHLITATGQRVTLRCSPRSGDLSVYWYQQSLDQGLQFLIQYYNGEERAKGNILERFSAQQFPDLHSELNLSSLELGDSALYFCASSVDVGANQPQHFGDGTRLSIL.

V gene TRBV7-3 combines with J gene TRBJ2-3, with D tentatively TRBD2 (6 bases). Trimming took 2 bases from V and 0 from J, leaving 9 bases between them. This CDR3 is built from 15 residues. The germline V gene encodes CDR1 SGHTA and CDR2 FQGTGA. The CDR3 region has the DNA TGTGCCAGCAGCTTATTCGGGGGAAGCACAGATACGCAGTATTTT. Its translation: CASSLFGGSTDTQYF.

The chain joins TRBV3-1 (or the pseudogene TRBV3-2) to TRBJ2-7; D possibly matches TRBD1 or TRBD2 (6 bases each). Trimming took off 4 bases at V and 0 bases at J, with 10 bases between the two ends. There are 14 residues in the CDR3. CDR1 is LGHDT and CDR2 is YNNKEL in the germline V gene (reference sequence). The CDR3 nucleotides read TGTGCCAGCAGCCTAGGGGGGAGCTCCTACGAGCAGTACTTC. It codes for CASSLGGSSYEQYF.

V is TRBV6-5 and J is TRBJ1-5; a possible D gene is TRBD1 (5 bases). In germline, CDR1 is MNHEY, CDR2 SVGAGI. The CDR3 has 15 amino acids. Trimming removed 3 bases from V and 4 bases from J, with 13 bases in between. CDR3 bases: TGTGCCAGCAGTTATGCGGGGGGTGGGAATCAGCCCCAGCATTTT. Its protein product is CASSYAGGGNQPQHF.

This clone was counted a single time. The rearrangement joins TRBV5-1 to TRBJ2-1, with 9 nucleotides matching TRBD1. Germline CDR1 reads SGHRS; CDR2 reads YFSETQ. V was clipped by 3 bases and J by 7 bases; unmatched bases: 8. This CDR3 has 15 amino acids. CDR3 region: CASSWDRAAGNEQFF. The CDR3, as DNA: TGCGCCAGCAGCTGGGACAGGGCGGCGGGTAATGAGCAGTTCTTC.

The chain is built from TRBV28 and TRBJ1-2, with 7 bases aligning to TRBD1. The germline gives CDR1 MDHEN, CDR2 SYDVKM. This CDR3 comprises 14 residues. The V segment lost 10 bases and the J segment 4 bases; nucleotides outside the gene matches: 12. CDR3 in amino acids: CATSTGTATYGYTF. The CDR3 nucleotides read TGTGCCACCTCAACCGGGACAGCGACCTATGGCTACACCTTC.

The CDR3 protein is CASSVGQLNQPQHF. CDR3 DNA sequence: TGTGCCAGTAGTGTGGGACAGCTGAATCAGCCCCAGCATTTT. The gene calls are TRBV19 and TRBJ1-5, with TRBD1 matching 7 bases. The V segment lost 5 bases and the J segment 4 bases; nucleotides outside the gene matches: 5. This CDR3 spans 14 amino acids. CDR1 and CDR2 from the germline V gene are LNHDA and SQIVND (reference sequence). Supplemented by reference TRBV19 and TRBJ1-5, the full variable domain reads DGGITQSPKYLFRKEGQNVTLSCEQNLNHDAMYWYRQDPGQGLRLIYYSQIVNDFQKGDIAEGYSVSREKKESFPLTVTSAQKNPTAFYLCASSVGQLNQPQHFGDGTRLSIL.

V usage is TRBV27 and J usage is TRBJ2-7; 11 nucleotides agree with TRBD2. The CDR3 runs to 15 residues. V was pared by 6 bases and J by 4 bases, with 8 bases of the junction left unmatched. CDR1 is MNHEY, CDR2 SMNVEV, per germline (reference sequence). DNA for the CDR3: TGTGCCAGCAGGGAAGTAGCGGGAGGGCCGTACGAGCAGTACTTC. Translation gives CASREVAGGPYEQYF.

This sequence joins TRBV4-2 and TRBJ1-4, with D maybe TRBD1 (5 bases). Germline CDR1 is LGHNA and CDR2 is YNFKEQ. This CDR3 has 15 residues. Trimming shortened V by 1 base and J by 8 bases, and 14 bases separated the two germline ends. CDR3 amino acids: CASSQAGTALEKLFF. CDR3 DNA sequence: TGTGCCAGCAGCCAAGCCGGGACGGCGTTAGAAAAACTGTTTTTT.

This clone was picked up a small number of times. V is TRBV15 and J is TRBJ1-3, with a weak D call TRBD1 (5 bases). Germline V gene data show CDR1 as LNHNV and CDR2 as YYDKDF (reference sequence). The CDR3 has 16 amino acids. V gave up 0 bases and J gave up 4 bases, with 13 bases separating them. CDR3 region: CATSRDFGDGGNTIYF. In nucleotides, the CDR3 is TGTGCCACCAGCAGAGATTTTGGGGACGGAGGAAACACCATATATTTT.

The chain joins TRBV5-4 to TRBJ2-5, with 8 nucleotides matching TRBD2. Germline V CDR1 and CDR2: SGHNT, YYREEE (reference sequence). After removal of 2 bases from V and 4 bases from J, the junction contained 7 bases not matched to a gene. There are 15 residues in the CDR3. The CDR3 nucleotides read TGTGCCAGCAGCTTTTCTAGCGGGTCTCGAGAGACCCAGTACTTC. The encoded protein is CASSFSSGSRETQYF.